Following are 12 T cell receptor beta chains from one sample sequenced in a study of blood T cell repertoires in COVID-19. Only in-frame clones appear in the TCRdb table, and some are missing; sequencing was by immunoSEQ multiplex PCR. The sample records some 100,000 clones, approximately 90% being singletons. The sequencing input was peripheral blood. Source of these receptors: a human donor with acute or convalescent COVID-19. The donor label of this sample is uncertain.

V gene TRBV4-3 combines with J gene TRBJ2-2, with D maybe TRBD1 (5 bases). The CDR3 sequence is 16 residues long. V was shortened by 0 bases and J by 7 bases, with 15 bases between the two germline ends. Germline CDR1 LGHNA, CDR2 YSLEER. This chain's CDR3 is CASSQDIQGQGGELFF. Here the CDR3 DNA reads TGCGCCAGCAGCCAAGATATTCAGGGTCAGGGCGGGGAGCTGTTTTTT.

The chain links TRBV5-1 to TRBJ1-2; 10 positions match TRBD1. Germline V lookup: CDR1 SGHRS, CDR2 YFSETQ. The CDR3 loop spans 12 amino acids. The junction had 5 bases not matched to a gene; V was cut back by 4 bases and J by 11 bases. The CDR3 DNA sequence: TGCGCCAGCAGCCCGGGACAGGGGTTTTACACCTTC. Its protein product is CASSPGQGFYTF.

The genes are TRBV2 and TRBJ2-2; 8 bases map to TRBD2. CDR3 length equals 14 residues. Germline CDR1 is SNHLY and CDR2 is FYNNEI. V lost 6 bases and J lost 6; bases outside the gene matches: 6. The CDR3 sequence: CASRGTRAAGELFF. CDR3 DNA: TGTGCCAGCAGGGGGACTAGGGCTGCCGGGGAGCTGTTTTTT.

The chain carries TRBV19 and TRBJ2-7; TRBD1 aligns across 7 bases. The CDR3 is 13 residues long. Germline assignment: CDR1 LNHDA and CDR2 SQIVND (reference sequence). Trimming took 6 bases from V and 2 from J; bases not matched to a gene: 4. CDR3 amino acids: CASRDRLTYEQYF. DNA for the CDR3: TGTGCCAGTAGGGACAGGCTGACCTACGAGCAGTACTTC.

The rearrangement uses TRBV20-1 and TRBJ1-1; D is unclear. Germline CDR1 reads DFQATT; CDR2 reads SNEGSKA (reference sequence). V was cut by 3 bases and J by 5 bases, with 7 bases left in between. This CDR3 is 11 amino acids long. The CDR3 is CSARTGTEAFF. CDR3 DNA sequence: TGCAGTGCTAGGACGGGAACTGAAGCTTTCTTT.

The chain carries TRBV28 and TRBJ2-3; 15 nucleotides match TRBD2. The CDR3 extends over 19 amino acids. The V gene's germline CDR1 is MDHEN and CDR2 SYDVKM. V was clipped by 5 bases and J by 0 bases; unmatched bases: 9. CDR3 DNA: TGTGCCAGCAGTCCCCAATATGGGACTAGCGGGAGGAGCACAGATACGCAGTATTTT. It encodes CASSPQYGTSGRSTDTQYF.

V usage is TRBV29-1 and J usage is TRBJ1-2; TRBD1 agrees at 9 bases. Germline CDR1 is SQVTM and CDR2 is ANQGSEA. The CDR3 runs to 15 residues. V was pared by 2 bases and J by 7 bases, with 11 bases of the junction left unmatched. The CDR3 protein is CSVENPTGGIRGYTF. DNA for the CDR3: TGCAGCGTTGAAAACCCCACAGGGGGCATTCGTGGCTACACCTTC.

DNA for the CDR3: TGCAGTGCTAGTCTGCGGGGGGGCCCCAATGAGCAGTTCTTC. Translated, it gives CSASLRGGPNEQFF. The chain couples TRBV20-1 to TRBJ2-1; 9 bases agree with TRBD2. The germline V gene encodes CDR1 DFQATT and CDR2 SNEGSKA (reference sequence). This CDR3 has 14 amino acids. V lost 3 bases to trimming and J lost 6 bases; unmatched junction nucleotides: 6.

The V gene is TRBV27, the J gene TRBJ2-7, with 10 positions matching TRBD2. V shed 2 bases, J shed 2 bases, and the junction held 6 bases outside the gene matches. CDR1 MNHEY and CDR2 SMNVEV come from the germline V gene (reference sequence). This CDR3 comprises 16 residues. The CDR3 DNA reads as TGTGCCAGCAGTTTACATCTAGCGGGAGATCCCTACGAGCAGTACTTC. Translated, it gives CASSLHLAGDPYEQYF.

The chain is built from TRBV6-1 and TRBJ2-7, with D maybe TRBD2 (5 bases). Germline V lookup: CDR1 MNHNS, CDR2 SASEGT. The CDR3 extends over 16 amino acids. Deletions cut 0 bases from V and 0 bases from J, with 12 bases between. The CDR3 region is CASSEALRGFSYEQYF. In DNA, the CDR3 is TGTGCCAGCAGTGAAGCGCTTCGAGGGTTCTCCTACGAGCAGTACTTC.

This clone appeared once. The J gene is TRBJ1-2, the V gene TRBV9; 7 bases line up with TRBD1. CDR1 is SGDLS, CDR2 YYNGEE, per germline. The CDR3 has 15 residues. V shed 3 bases, J shed 1 base, and the junction held 6 bases outside the gene matches. The CDR3 bases are TGTGCCAGCAGCGGGGGGACAGTGATTAACTATGGCTACACCTTC. This encodes CASSGGTVINYGYTF. Full variable domain (remainder filled in from reference TRBV9 and TRBJ1-2): DSGVTQTPKHLITATGQRVTLRCSPRSGDLSVYWYQQSLDQGLQFLIQYYNGEERAKGNILERFSAQQFPDLHSELNLSSLELGDSALYFCASSGGTVINYGYTFGSGTRLTVV.

This clone was observed a handful of times. CDR3 in DNA: TGTGCCAGTAGTACCATCCCCTCTTCGAGCGGGGGAAGATATAATTCACCCCTCCACTTT. Translation: CASSTIPSSSGGRYNSPLHF. This chain joins TRBV19 and TRBJ1-6; D might be TRBD1 (5 bases). The CDR3 runs to 20 residues. Trimming cost V 4 bases and J 4 bases, with 26 bases left between them. Germline CDR1 is LNHDA and CDR2 is SQIVND (reference sequence).